This TCR beta chain stems from a study of cytomegalovirus exposure and HLA in healthy donors. Study-level results: According to a later analysis, TCR clusters from the first cohort tended to co-occur in the 110 or so validation repertoires.

Germline loops: CDR1 SEHNR, CDR2 FQNEAQ (reference sequence). The length of the CDR3 is 14 residues. The V gene lost 5 bases and the J gene lost 8 bases, with 18 bases spanning the gap. As for this clone: Its antigen is not identified.

The repertoire was sequenced with immunoSEQ multiplex PCR; TCRdb's copy has only in-frame clones and lacks some. This sample has about 98,000 clones; roughly 87% occur once, and the top ten carry around 6%. Sequenced: PBMCs. The gene calls are TRBV7-9 and TRBJ1-1; weak D call: TRBD1 (5 bases). The source is a man younger than 30 in good health and CMV-seropositive. CDR3 loop: CASSIQGRVVEAFF. The CDR3 DNA follows: TGTGCCAGCAGCATCCAAGGCAGGGTGGTGGAAGCTTTCTTT.